This TCR beta chain was captured in a study of radiotherapy plus CTLA-4 blockade in lung cancer. Study in general: Among all patients, around 18% showed objective responses, while roughly 31% had disease control.

Sequencing used immunoSEQ multiplex PCR; TCRdb keeps in-frame clones, though not all of them. The table includes about 40,000 clones, about 70% detected once. Germline CDR1 is MNHNS and CDR2 is SASEGT. V gave up 4 bases and J gave up 2 bases; unmatched junction bases: 4. This CDR3 contains 14 residues. The sample holds one count of this clone. Its antigen is not identified. Whole-study findings and limits: An expansion of tumor-derived TCR clones occurred in blood after radiotherapy plus ipilimumab. Dynamics of early blood T cell clones, together with interferon-beta, were reportedly the best predictors of response.

This TCR was sampled from a human donor with non-small cell lung cancer who had stable disease on radiotherapy plus ipilimumab. The gene calls are TRBV6-1 and TRBJ2-5; TRBD2 agrees at 7 bases. Material: peripheral blood, obtained from a patient treated with radiotherapy plus ipilimumab. The CDR3 spells CASSGGGKQETQYF. CDR3 bases: TGTGCCAGCAGTGGGGGGGGAAAACAAGAGACCCAGTACTTC.